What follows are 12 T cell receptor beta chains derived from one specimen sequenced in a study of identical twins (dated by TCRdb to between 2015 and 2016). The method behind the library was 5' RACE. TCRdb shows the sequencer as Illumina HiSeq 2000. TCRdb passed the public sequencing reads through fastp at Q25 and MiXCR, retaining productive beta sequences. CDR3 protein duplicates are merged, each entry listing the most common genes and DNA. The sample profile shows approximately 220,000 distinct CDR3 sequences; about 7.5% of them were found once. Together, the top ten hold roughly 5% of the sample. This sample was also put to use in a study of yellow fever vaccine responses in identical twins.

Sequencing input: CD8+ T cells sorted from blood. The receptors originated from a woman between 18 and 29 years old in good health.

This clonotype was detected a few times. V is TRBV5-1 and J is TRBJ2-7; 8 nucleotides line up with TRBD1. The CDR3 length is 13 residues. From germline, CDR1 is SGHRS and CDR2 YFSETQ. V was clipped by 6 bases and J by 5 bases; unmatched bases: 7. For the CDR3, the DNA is TGCGCCAGCACTCCGGACAGGGTCGACGAGCAGTACTTC. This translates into CASTPDRVDEQYF.

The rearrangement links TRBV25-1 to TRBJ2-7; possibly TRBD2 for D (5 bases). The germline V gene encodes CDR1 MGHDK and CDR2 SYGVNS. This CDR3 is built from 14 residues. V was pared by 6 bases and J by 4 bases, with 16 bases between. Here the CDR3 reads CASRRSGSAYEQYF. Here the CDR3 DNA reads TGTGCCAGCAGAAGAAGTGGGAGCGCTTACGAGCAGTACTTC.

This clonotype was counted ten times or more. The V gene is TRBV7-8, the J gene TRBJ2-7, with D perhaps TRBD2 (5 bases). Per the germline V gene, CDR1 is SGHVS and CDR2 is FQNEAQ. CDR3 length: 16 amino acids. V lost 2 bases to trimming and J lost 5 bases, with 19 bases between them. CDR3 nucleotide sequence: TGTGCCAGCAGCTTATTTCAACGCTTTGAGGGTAACGAGCAGTACGTC. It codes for CASSLFQRFEGNEQYV.

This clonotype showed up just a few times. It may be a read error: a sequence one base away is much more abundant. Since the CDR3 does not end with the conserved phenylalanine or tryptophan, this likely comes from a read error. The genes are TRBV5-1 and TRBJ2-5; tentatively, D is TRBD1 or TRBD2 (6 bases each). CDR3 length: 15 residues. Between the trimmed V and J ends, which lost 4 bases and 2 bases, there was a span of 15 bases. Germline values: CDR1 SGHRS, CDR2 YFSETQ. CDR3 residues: CASSPGRGHQETQYY. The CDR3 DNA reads TGCGCCAGCAGCCCCGGGCGGGGACATCAAGAGACCCAGTACTAC.

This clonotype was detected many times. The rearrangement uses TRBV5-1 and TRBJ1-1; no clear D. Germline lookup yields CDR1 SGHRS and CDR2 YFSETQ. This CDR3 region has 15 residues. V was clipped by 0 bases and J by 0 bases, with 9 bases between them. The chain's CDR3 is CASSLAESLNTEAFF. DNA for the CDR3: TGCGCCAGCAGCTTGGCGGAGTCTCTGAACACTGAAGCTTTCTTT.

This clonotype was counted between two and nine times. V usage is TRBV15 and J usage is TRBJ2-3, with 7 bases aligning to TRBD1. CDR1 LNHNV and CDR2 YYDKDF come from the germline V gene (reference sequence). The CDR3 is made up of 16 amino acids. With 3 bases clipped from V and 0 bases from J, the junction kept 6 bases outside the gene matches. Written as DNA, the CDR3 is TGTGCCACCAGCAGCGACAGGGCAAGAAGCACAGATACGCAGTATTTT. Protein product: CATSSDRARSTDTQYF.

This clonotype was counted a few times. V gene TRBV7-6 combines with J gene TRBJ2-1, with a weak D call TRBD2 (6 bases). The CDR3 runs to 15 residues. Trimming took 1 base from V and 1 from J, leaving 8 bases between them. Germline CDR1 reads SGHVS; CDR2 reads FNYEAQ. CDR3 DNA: TGTGCCAGCAGCTTAGAGGAGGGGTCCTACAATGAGCAGTTCTTC. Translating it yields CASSLEEGSYNEQFF. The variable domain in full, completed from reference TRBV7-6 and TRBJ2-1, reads GAGVSQSPRYKVTKRGQDVALRCDPISGHVSLYWYRQALGQGPEFLTYFNYEAQQDKSGLPNDRFSAERPEGSISTLTIQRTEQRDSAMYRCASSLEEGSYNEQFFGPGTRLTVL.

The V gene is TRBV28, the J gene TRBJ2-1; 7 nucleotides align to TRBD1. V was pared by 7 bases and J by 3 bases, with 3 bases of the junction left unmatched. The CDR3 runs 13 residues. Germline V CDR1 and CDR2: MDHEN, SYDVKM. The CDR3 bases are TGTGCCAGCAAAGACAGGGTCTACAATGAGCAGTTCTTC. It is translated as CASKDRVYNEQFF.

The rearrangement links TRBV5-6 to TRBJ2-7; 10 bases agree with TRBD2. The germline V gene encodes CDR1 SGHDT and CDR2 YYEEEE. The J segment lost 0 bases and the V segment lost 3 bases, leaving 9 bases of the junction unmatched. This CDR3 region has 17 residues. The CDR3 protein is CASSSTRPSGSSYEQYF. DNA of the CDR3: TGTGCCAGCAGCTCGACGCGGCCTAGCGGGAGCTCCTACGAGCAGTACTTC.

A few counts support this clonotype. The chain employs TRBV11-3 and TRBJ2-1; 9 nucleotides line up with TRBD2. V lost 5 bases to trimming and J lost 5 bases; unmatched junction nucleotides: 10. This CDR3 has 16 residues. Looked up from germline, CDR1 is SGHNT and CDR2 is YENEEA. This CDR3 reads CASSLRGAGGNNEQFF. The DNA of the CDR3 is TGTGCCAGCAGCCTCAGGGGGGCGGGAGGGAACAATGAGCAGTTCTTC.

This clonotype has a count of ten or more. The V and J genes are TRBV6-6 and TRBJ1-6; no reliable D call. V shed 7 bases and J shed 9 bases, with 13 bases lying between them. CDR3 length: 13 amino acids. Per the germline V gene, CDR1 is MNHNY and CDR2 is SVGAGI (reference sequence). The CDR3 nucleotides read TGTGCCAGCACCGTTGCGGGTTTTTCACCCCTCCACTTT. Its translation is CASTVAGFSPLHF.

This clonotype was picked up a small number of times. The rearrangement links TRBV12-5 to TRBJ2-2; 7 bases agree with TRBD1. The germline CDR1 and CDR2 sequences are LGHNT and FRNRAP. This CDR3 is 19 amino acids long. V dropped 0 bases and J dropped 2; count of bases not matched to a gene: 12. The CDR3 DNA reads TGTGCTAGTGGTTTGGTAAAAACAGGGGTCCTTTTCAACACCGGGGAGCTGTTTTTT. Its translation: CASGLVKTGVLFNTGELFF.